The clone carrying this TCR beta chain turned up a few times. The antigen remains undetermined. The record originates from a study of T and B cells in COVID-19 patients. Study details: Active-infection patients were older, median 67 years, than recovered patients, median approximately 36 years. Comorbidities linked to unfavorable COVID-19 outcome were present in 18 of 20 active-infection patients. Findings and caveats of the study: No sequencing was yet done of CD4+, regulatory or CD8+ subsets, or of SARS-CoV-2-responsive or tetramer+ sorted cells. Symptomatic-phase blood samples from mildly ill patients and early samples from severe cases were scarce.

V lost 0 bases to trimming and J lost 6 bases, with 2 bases between them. Germline CDR1 reads MNHEY; CDR2 reads SMNVEV (reference sequence). The CDR3 is made up of 12 amino acids. Blood genomic DNA input for TRB amplification was roughly 220-500 ng. TRB rearrangements were amplified by multiplex PCR with BIOMED2 TRB-A/B primers. TCRdb processed the multiplex PCR reads anew with MiXCR; each CDR3 protein has one entry. This table holds thousands of distinct CDR3 sequences, roughly 30% found once. The chain carries TRBV27 and TRBJ2-2, with no clear D. The receptor was derived from a human donor with active COVID-19. Source material: blood. CDR3 bases: TGTGCCAGCAGTTTATCCGCCGGGGAGCTGTTTTTT. Its protein product is CASSLSAGELFF.